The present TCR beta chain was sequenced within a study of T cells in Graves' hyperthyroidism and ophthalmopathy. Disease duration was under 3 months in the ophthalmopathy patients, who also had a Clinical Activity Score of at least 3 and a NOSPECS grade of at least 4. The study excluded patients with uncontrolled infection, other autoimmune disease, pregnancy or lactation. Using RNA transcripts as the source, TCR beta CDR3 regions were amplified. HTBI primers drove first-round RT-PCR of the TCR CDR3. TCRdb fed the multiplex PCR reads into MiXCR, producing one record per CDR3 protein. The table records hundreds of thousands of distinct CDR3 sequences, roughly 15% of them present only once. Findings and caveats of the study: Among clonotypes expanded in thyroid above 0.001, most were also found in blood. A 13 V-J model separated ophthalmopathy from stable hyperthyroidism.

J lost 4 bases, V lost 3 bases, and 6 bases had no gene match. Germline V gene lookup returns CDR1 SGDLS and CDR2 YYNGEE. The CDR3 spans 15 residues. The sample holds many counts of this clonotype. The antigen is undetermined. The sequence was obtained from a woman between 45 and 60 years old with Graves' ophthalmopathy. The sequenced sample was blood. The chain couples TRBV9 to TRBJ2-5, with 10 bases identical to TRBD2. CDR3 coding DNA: TGTGCCAGCAGCGGATCTAGCGGGAGAGGAGAGACCCAGTACTTC. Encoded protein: CASSGSSGRGETQYF.